The sample holds many counts of the clone carrying this TCR beta chain. The sample belongs to a study of T-cell memory formation after mild COVID-19. TCRdb recomputed calls from the 5' RACE reads with MiXCR, one row per CDR3 protein. The data hold more than 250,000 distinct CDR3 sequences, with under 20% observed a single time. Germline values: CDR1 LGHNA, CDR2 YNFKEQ. The CDR3 consists of 17 residues. Losses at the gene ends were 2 bases for V and 10 bases for J; bases not matched to a gene: 13. The rearrangement links TRBV4-2 to TRBJ1-5, with TRBD1 identical over 11 bases. The TCR originated in a man younger than 35 who had mild COVID-19 (a few samples of this study predate the infection). Cell type and time point are not known. Sequenced material: PBMCs or a T cell subset sorted from them (not recorded which). CDR3 amino acids: CASSQLDQGTGGDPQHF. For the CDR3, the DNA is TGTGCCAGCAGCCAACTCGATCAGGGGACAGGGGGTGACCCCCAGCATTTT.